Detailed here is one T cell receptor (beta chain). Trimming took 5 bases from V and 8 from J; bases not matched to a gene: 19. Germline V lookup: CDR1 SGHTA, CDR2 FQGTGA. The CDR3 extends over 19 amino acids. These data originate in a study of blood T cell repertoires in COVID-19. In the study overall: Both acute and convalescent COVID-19 samples were obtained from the United States, Italy and Spain. PBMCs, B-cell-depleted T cells, or T cells were the source of the cDNA or gDNA that made up the material.

Original data processing: The assay estimated nucleated cells by amplifying reference gene primers. Libraries were prepared by immunoSEQ multiplex PCR; TCRdb keeps only in-frame clonotypes and omits some of them. Clone size and V and J calls were adopted from that table, with D and trimming inferred from the DNA. In the table there are hundreds of thousands of clones, 85% to 90% of which are singletons. Seattle patients were enrolled while actively infected and followed longitudinally. The chain is built from TRBV7-3 and TRBJ2-3; 13 bases are shared with TRBD2. Sequencing was done on a sample of peripheral blood. This clonotype originated in a woman aged 45 to 65 with COVID-19, enrolled during active disease. CDR3 sequence reads: CASSAYITGTSGEGGTQYF. As DNA, the CDR3 is TGTGCCAGCAGCGCTTACATTACCGGGACTAGCGGGGAGGGAGGTACGCAGTATTTT.